Below are 30 T cell receptor beta chains sequenced from a single sample in a study of blood T cells in healthy people across ages. Through a sample-barcoded 5' primer and a J-beta primer mix, a second PCR was run for 7 to 11 cycles. MiXCR, applied by TCRdb to the 5' RACE reads, yields one record per CDR3 protein. Here the sample spans 1.5 million to 2 million distinct CDR3 sequences, roughly 27% being singletons. Sequenced: blood. Receptor source: a woman aged 25 to 39 in good health.

This clonotype was counted between two and nine times. The chain links TRBV4-3 to TRBJ2-6; D not resolved. The ends were cut back, 0 bases at V and 0 bases at J, with 9 bases in the middle. Germline CDR1 reads LGHNA; CDR2 reads YSLEER. This CDR3 region has 17 residues. The CDR3 here is CASSQEVVRSGANVLTF. The CDR3 DNA reads as TGCGCCAGCAGCCAAGAAGTGGTTCGCTCTGGGGCCAACGTCCTGACTTTC.

This clonotype was detected once. At one end, the junction sequence differs from germline, possibly due to a read error. The rearrangement uses TRBV10-2 and TRBJ2-1, with a tentative D call TRBD1 (6 bases). The CDR3 contains 14 residues. CDR1 WSHSY and CDR2 SAAADI come from the germline V gene. This CDR3 is CASSELGAAVEQCF. The DNA for the CDR3 is TGCGCCAGCAGTGAGTTGGGGGCAGCCGTTGAGCAGTGCTTC.

Only a few counts were recorded for this clonotype. V is TRBV5-5 and J is TRBJ1-6; TRBD1 aligns across 8 bases. With V trimmed by 2 bases and J by 7 bases, 2 bases remained unmatched. There are 14 residues in the CDR3. CDR1 and CDR2 from the germline V gene are SGHKS and YYEKEE (reference sequence). The CDR3 here is CASSFQGANSPLHF. In DNA form, the CDR3 reads TGTGCCAGCAGCTTTCAGGGGGCAAATTCACCCCTCCACTTT.

Details on this clonotype: A much larger clonotype is one base distant, so this may be a read error. The V and J genes are TRBV7-2 and TRBJ2-1; D uncertain. CDR1 and CDR2 from the germline V gene are SGHTA and FQGNSA. V lost 2 bases and J lost 8, with 4 bases in between. This CDR3 spans 11 amino acids. The CDR3 protein is CASSLMHEQFF. Here the CDR3 DNA reads TGTGCCAGCAGCTTAATGCATGAGCAGTTCTTC.

V and J are TRBV5-1 and TRBJ1-1; no definite D call. The CDR3 consists of 14 residues. Trimming pared 4 bases from V and 8 bases from J, leaving 18 bases between. Germline-derived CDR1 and CDR2 are SGHRS and YFSETQ. The CDR3 DNA follows: TGCGCCAGCAGCGCGCCTCAGAGACCCCTGGAAGCTTTCTTT. This codes for CASSAPQRPLEAFF.

This clonotype has a handful of counts. The rearrangement joins TRBV6-6 to TRBJ2-1; the match to TRBD2 covers 8 bases. The germline CDR1 and CDR2 sequences are MNHNY and SVGAGI (reference sequence). Trimming at V came to 0 bases and at J to 3 bases, leaving 13 bases not matched to a gene. The CDR3 loop spans 19 amino acids. CDR3 residues: CASSYSSEVTGGGYNEQFF. The CDR3 DNA reads as TGTGCCAGCAGTTACTCCAGCGAAGTAACGGGAGGGGGCTACAATGAGCAGTTCTTC.

This clonotype turned up a few times. The chain combines TRBV5-1 with TRBJ2-5; D remains ambiguous. V was pared by 0 bases and J by 9 bases, with 6 bases between. The germline V gene has CDR1 SGHRS and CDR2 YFSETQ. The CDR3 has 11 amino acids. CDR3 region: CASSLGPSQYF. For the CDR3, the DNA is TGCGCCAGCAGCTTGGGGCCTTCCCAGTACTTC.

The J gene is TRBJ2-7, the V gene TRBV6-1; 9 nucleotides match TRBD2. This CDR3 region has 13 residues. Germline CDR1 and CDR2: MNHNS and SASEGT. Trimming cost V 8 bases and J 10 bases; bases outside gene matches: 12. The CDR3 reads CASARTSVETQYF. In DNA, the CDR3 is TGTGCCAGCGCCCGGACTAGCGTGGAAACCCAGTACTTC.

This clonotype was counted between two and nine times. The chain couples TRBV29-1 to TRBJ1-1; D gene unclear. The CDR3 contains 12 residues. V lost 7 bases to trimming and J lost 0 bases, with 9 bases between them. CDR1 is SQVTM, CDR2 ANQGSEA, per germline. In nucleotides, the CDR3 is TGCAGCGCCCAAGGGCTGAACACTGAAGCTTTCTTT. It translates to CSAQGLNTEAFF.

In this sample, this clonotype turned up many times. The V call is TRBV9, the J call TRBJ2-7, with 9 bases that match TRBD1. Trimming removed 3 bases from V and 2 bases from J; junction bases left unmatched: 6. This CDR3 comprises 15 residues. Germline V gene lookup returns CDR1 SGDLS and CDR2 YYNGEE. CDR3 nucleotide sequence: TGTGCCAGCAGCGCAGGGACAGGGACCACCTACGAGCAGTACTTC. It is translated as CASSAGTGTTYEQYF.

The chain is built from TRBV7-6 and TRBJ2-5; D not certain. V gave up 3 bases and J gave up 2 bases, with 10 bases separating them. The CDR3 totals 14 residues. Germline CDR1 is SGHVS and CDR2 is FNYEAQ. CDR3 nucleotide sequence: TGTGCCAGCAGCTTTGAGGCAGCTCAAGAGACCCAGTACTTC. Translation gives CASSFEAAQETQYF.

The chain uses TRBV6-5 and TRBJ1-1; D is perhaps TRBD1 (5 bases). There are 15 residues in the CDR3. Germline CDR1 MNHEY, CDR2 SVGAGI. V dropped 0 bases and J dropped 5 bases, with 13 bases sitting between them. This CDR3 is CASSYSTPGRTEAFF. The CDR3 DNA reads as TGTGCCAGCAGTTACTCGACTCCAGGGCGAACTGAAGCTTTCTTT.

The chain uses TRBV27 and TRBJ2-5; 9 bases line up with TRBD2. Near its end, the DNA agrees better with TRBJ2-7, so the J call may be wrong. Per the germline V gene, CDR1 is MNHEY and CDR2 is SMNVEV (reference sequence). CDR3 length: 16 residues. In nucleotides, the CDR3 is TGTGCCAGCAGTTTAAAAGCGGGGGGTTTCACCTACGAGCAGTACTTC. It translates to CASSLKAGGFTYEQYF.

A few counts support this clonotype. The chain employs TRBV20-1 and TRBJ2-3, with D perhaps being TRBD1 or TRBD2 (5 bases each). With 3 bases removed from V and 6 bases from J, the gap between germline ends came to 10 bases. The CDR3 loop spans 12 amino acids. In germline, CDR1 is DFQATT, CDR2 SNEGSKA (reference sequence). In DNA, the CDR3 is TGCAGTGCTAGGTCCGAGGGGGATACGCAGTATTTT. This encodes CSARSEGDTQYF.

This clonotype was seen a handful of times. The rearrangement joins TRBV7-2 to TRBJ2-5; TRBD1 aligns across 7 bases. J gave up 1 base and V 5 bases, and 7 bases lay outside the gene matches. This CDR3 has 15 amino acids. Germline V gene sequence: CDR1 SGHTA, CDR2 FQGNSA. This CDR3 reads CASSEDRVSQETQYF. The CDR3 DNA follows: TGTGCCAGCAGCGAAGACAGGGTCTCCCAAGAGACCCAGTACTTC.

This clonotype was detected a few times. The chain has TRBV4-2 and TRBJ1-2; a possible D gene is TRBD1 (5 bases). Germline CDR1 is LGHNA and CDR2 is YNFKEQ. The CDR3 has 15 amino acids. V was cut by 1 base and J by 0 bases, with 9 bases left in between. The CDR3 loop reads CASSQAQTANYGYTF. The CDR3 bases are TGTGCCAGCAGCCAAGCCCAGACAGCTAACTATGGCTACACCTTC.

Regarding this clonotype: A much larger clone is a single base away; this may be a read error. This chain links TRBV28 with TRBJ1-2, with TRBD1 as a possible D gene (5 bases). The CDR3 contains 14 residues. V was pared by 8 bases and J by 3 bases, with 16 bases between. CDR1 MDHEN and CDR2 SYDVKM come from the germline V gene. Written as DNA, the CDR3 is TGTGCCAGCGCATCGCCGGGACTATACTATGGCTACACCTTC. It specifies CASASPGLYYGYTF.

This clonotype has only a few counts. This sequence joins TRBV7-2 and TRBJ1-1; TRBD1 matches 7 bases. Germline assignment: CDR1 SGHTA and CDR2 FQGNSA. V gave up 4 bases and J gave up 6 bases; unmatched junction bases: 11. The CDR3 sequence is 15 residues long. CDR3 region: CASSSETGFYPEAFF. The CDR3 DNA is TGTGCCAGCAGCTCGGAGACAGGGTTTTATCCTGAAGCTTTCTTT.

In its sample, this clonotype was seen many times. The chain joins TRBV10-3 to TRBJ2-5; TRBD1 agrees at 7 bases. The germline V gene has CDR1 ENHRY and CDR2 SYGVKD. The CDR3 extends over 14 amino acids. Unmatched junction bases numbered 7, after V lost 4 bases and J lost 5 bases. CDR3 region: CAISGQGGAETQYF. DNA of the CDR3: TGTGCCATCAGTGGACAGGGTGGCGCTGAGACCCAGTACTTC.

V gene TRBV10-3 combines with J gene TRBJ2-3; D is undetermined. Germline V gene sequence: CDR1 ENHRY, CDR2 SYGVKD. This CDR3 has 15 residues. The germline V and J ends were trimmed by 7 bases and 0 bases, with 14 bases remaining between them. CDR3 protein: CAIKKDQRSTDTQYF. In nucleotides, the CDR3 is TGTGCCATCAAAAAGGACCAACGTAGCACAGATACGCAGTATTTT.

In its sample, this clonotype was seen many times. The chain links TRBV12-3 or TRBV12-4 to TRBJ2-1; TRBD2 aligns across 15 bases. The CDR3 is made up of 16 amino acids. With 7 bases clipped from V and 10 bases from J, the junction kept 11 bases outside the gene matches. In nucleotides, the CDR3 is TGTGCCAGCACCCCGGGACTAGCGGGGGGCGGGGGGGAGCAGTTCTTC. As protein: CASTPGLAGGGGEQFF.

This clonotype was counted ten times or more. The rearrangement joins TRBV10-3 to TRBJ2-5, with TRBD2 matching 14 bases. With V trimmed by 6 bases and J by 7 bases, 10 bases remained unmatched. The CDR3 spans 16 residues. The germline CDR1 and CDR2 sequences are ENHRY and SYGVKD. The CDR3 spells CAISPGTSGGRGTQYF. The DNA for the CDR3 is TGTGCCATCAGCCCCGGGACTAGCGGGGGACGGGGGACCCAGTACTTC.

This clonotype was seen more than once but under ten times. The gene calls are TRBV29-1 and TRBJ2-5; 8 positions match TRBD2. This CDR3 contains 13 residues. V lost 4 bases, J lost 4 bases, and 5 bases stayed unmatched. From germline, CDR1 is SQVTM and CDR2 ANQGSEA. CDR3 amino acids: CSVGPGGGETQYF. In nucleotides, the CDR3 is TGCAGCGTTGGTCCGGGAGGGGGAGAGACCCAGTACTTC.

V gene TRBV5-1 combines with J gene TRBJ2-2, with D unresolved. From germline, CDR1 is SGHRS and CDR2 YFSETQ. The CDR3 runs 14 residues. V shed 4 bases and J shed 4 bases, with 11 bases lying between them. The CDR3, as DNA: TGCGCCAGCAGCCTTGTAGACACCACCGGGGAGCTGTTTTTT. Translating it yields CASSLVDTTGELFF. The full variable domain, completed using reference TRBV5-1 and TRBJ2-2, is KAGVTQTPRYLIKTRGQQVTLSCSPISGHRSVSWYQQTPGQGLQFLFEYFSETQRNKGNFPGRFSGRQFSNSRSEMNVSTLELGDSALYLCASSLVDTTGELFFGEGSRLTVL.

The gene calls are TRBV11-2 and TRBJ2-5, with D perhaps being TRBD1 or TRBD2 (6 bases each). The germline gives CDR1 SGHAT, CDR2 FQNNGV. The CDR3 spans 14 residues. Trimming shortened V by 6 bases and J by 0 bases, and 11 bases separated the two germline ends. Here the CDR3 reads CASRKGGYQETQYF. For the CDR3, the DNA is TGTGCCAGCAGGAAAGGGGGGTACCAAGAGACCCAGTACTTC.

This clonotype was detected many times. CDR3 in DNA: TGTGCCAGCAGTCCCGAGGGGACCGGGGAGCTGTTTTTT. It specifies CASSPEGTGELFF. This rearrangement joins TRBV12-3 or TRBV12-4 to TRBJ2-2; D tentatively fits TRBD1 or TRBD2 (5 bases each). Trimming removed 5 bases at V and 5 bases at J, with 9 bases between. The CDR3 is made up of 13 amino acids.

The CDR3 loop is CASSPGRGAFSLYEQYF. The CDR3 DNA reads as TGTGCCAGCAGCCCGGGACGCGGGGCCTTTTCCCTCTACGAGCAGTACTTC. The V gene is TRBV7-2, the J gene TRBJ2-7; D might be TRBD2 (6 bases). The CDR3 extends over 17 amino acids. The V gene's germline CDR1 is SGHTA and CDR2 FQGNSA. V was clipped by 5 bases and J by 3 bases, with 23 bases between them.

This clonotype was seen many times. At one of its ends the junction is not consistent with the germline gene, which may arise from a read error. The chain couples TRBV18 to TRBJ2-5; D is uncertain. The CDR3 has 13 residues. The germline gives CDR1 KGHSH, CDR2 LQKENI. The CDR3 is CASSRQAQETQYF. CDR3 sequence (DNA): TGCGCCAGCAGCCGCCAAGCCCAAGAGACCCAGTACTTC.

This sequence joins TRBV12-3 or TRBV12-4 and TRBJ2-1, with D possibly matching TRBD2 (5 bases). This CDR3 has 18 amino acids. Trimming removed 7 bases at V and 6 bases at J, with 28 bases between. The CDR3 loop is CASTHRGRGLIGLNEQFF. In nucleotides, the CDR3 is TGTGCCAGCACCCACCGCGGTAGAGGGCTTATTGGGCTCAATGAGCAGTTCTTC.

This clonotype was found a few times. The rearrangement joins TRBV20-1 to TRBJ1-1, with D possibly matching TRBD1 (6 bases). The CDR3 has 16 residues. Trimming left V 0 bases short and J 4 bases short, with 18 bases between. The germline CDR1 and CDR2 sequences are DFQATT and SNEGSKA (reference sequence). CDR3 coding DNA: TGCAGTGCTAGAGATTGGGGGGGCGTAGGGGTCACTGAAGCTTTCTTT. Its protein product is CSARDWGGVGVTEAFF.